The 30 T cell receptor beta chains below come from one sample, sequenced in a study of T cells after yellow fever vaccination. TCRdb re-called the 5' RACE reads through MiXCR, storing one row per CDR3 protein. The table shows about 85,000 distinct CDR3 sequences, with 10% to 15% occurring only once. The sample consisted of CD8+ T cells not binding an NS4B(214-222) dextramer, sorted from PBMCs, taken 21 days after the first yellow fever vaccination. These receptor sequences come from a young man who received the YFV17D yellow fever vaccine.

This clonotype appeared once. The rearrangement joins TRBV20-1 to TRBJ2-3; D gene unclear. CDR3 length equals 15 residues. Germline V gene lookup returns CDR1 DFQATT and CDR2 SNEGSKA (reference sequence). Trimming removed 5 bases from V and 5 bases from J, with 20 bases in between. The CDR3 nucleotides read TGCAGTGCTCCCCTCCTAAAGACAAACGAAGATACGCAGTATTTT. It codes for CSAPLLKTNEDTQYF.

This clonotype was seen more than once but under ten times. CDR3: CASSLSMSSTDTQYF. In DNA, the CDR3 is TGTGCCAGCAGCTTGTCTATGTCGAGCACAGATACGCAGTATTTT. The J gene is TRBJ2-3, the V gene TRBV5-6; D call uncertain. The CDR3 is 15 amino acids. Trimming pared 1 base from V and 0 bases from J, leaving 9 bases between. Germline V gene lookup returns CDR1 SGHDT and CDR2 YYEEEE.

This clonotype occurred many times. The rearrangement uses TRBV12-3 or TRBV12-4 and TRBJ2-3; no clear D gene. The CDR3 covers 14 residues. V was cut by 6 bases and J by 1 base, with 11 bases left in between. CDR3 residues: CASSNWQGTDTQYF. In DNA, the CDR3 is TGTGCCAGCAGCAACTGGCAGGGCACAGATACGCAGTATTTT.

The genes are TRBV6-5 and TRBJ1-5; 10 bases are shared with TRBD1. V dropped 4 bases and J dropped 6; count of bases not matched to a gene: 6. Germline CDR1 reads MNHEY; CDR2 reads SVGAGI. The CDR3 is 15 residues long. The CDR3 coding sequence is TGTGCCAGCAGTTTGACAGGGGGCGGCGGTCAGCCCCAGCATTTT. It codes for CASSLTGGGGQPQHF.

This chain joins TRBV30 and TRBJ2-5, with 12 bases identical to TRBD2. Trimming took 3 bases from V and 2 from J; bases not matched to a gene: 4. The germline gives CDR1 GTSNPN, CDR2 SVGIG (reference sequence). CDR3 length: 15 residues. DNA for the CDR3: TGTGCCTGGAGACCCGGACTAGCGGGACAAGAGACCCAGTACTTC. Its translation: CAWRPGLAGQETQYF.

V and J are TRBV7-6 and TRBJ2-5; 9 nucleotides match TRBD1. The CDR3 consists of 19 residues. J was trimmed by 3 bases and V by 2 bases; bases with no gene match: 16. Germline V lookup: CDR1 SGHVS, CDR2 FNYEAQ. CDR3 sequence (DNA): TGTGCCAGCAGCTTATCCACAATCCCGGGACAGGGCGTTAAAGAGACCCAGTACTTC. This codes for CASSLSTIPGQGVKETQYF.

The chain recombines TRBV6-1 with TRBJ2-3; D possibly uses TRBD1 or TRBD2 (5 bases each). V dropped 6 bases and J dropped 12 bases, with 28 bases sitting between them. Germline CDR1 is MNHNS and CDR2 is SASEGT. The CDR3 sequence is 16 residues long. CDR3 nucleotides: TGTGCCAGCAGGGACCTAACTTCCGGGACGGATTACGTTCAGTATTTT. This gives the protein CASRDLTSGTDYVQYF.

The V call is TRBV5-4, the J call TRBJ1-5; D perhaps matches TRBD1 (5 bases). V dropped 1 base and J dropped 4 bases, with 12 bases sitting between them. The germline V gene has CDR1 SGHNT and CDR2 YYREEE (reference sequence). CDR3 length equals 15 residues. The CDR3 sequence is CASSLWGALNQPQHF. CDR3 in DNA: TGTGCCAGCAGCTTGTGGGGCGCACTGAATCAGCCCCAGCATTTT.

On this clonotype itself: An end of the junction differs from the germline gene, which may be a read error. The V call is TRBV27, the J call TRBJ2-5; weak D call: TRBD1 (5 bases). The CDR3 is 13 amino acids. Germline CDR1 MNHEY, CDR2 SMNVEV (reference sequence). The DNA for the CDR3 is TGTGCCAGCTGTTTCAGGGACCAAGAGACCCAGTACTTC. Translation gives CASCFRDQETQYF.

This clonotype was counted many times. The chain recombines TRBV5-1 with TRBJ2-1, with 10 bases lining up with TRBD1. The CDR3 loop spans 14 amino acids. V shed 2 bases and J 8 bases; nucleotides not matched to a gene: 4. Germline V gene data show CDR1 as SGHRS and CDR2 as YFSETQ. The CDR3 bases are TGCGCCAGCAGCTTCGGACAGGGGGAGGATGAGCAGTTCTTC. This gives the protein CASSFGQGEDEQFF.

This clonotype has only a few counts. The V and J genes are TRBV7-6 and TRBJ2-5; no reliable D call. Germline assignment: CDR1 SGHVS and CDR2 FNYEAQ. This CDR3 contains 11 residues. With 0 bases removed from V and 5 bases from J, the gap between germline ends came to 1 base. The CDR3 coding sequence is TGTGCCAGCAGCTTAGCCGAGACCCAGTACTTC. Protein: CASSLAETQYF.

The V and J genes are TRBV27 and TRBJ2-7; D remains unclear. Germline loops: CDR1 MNHEY, CDR2 SMNVEV (reference sequence). The CDR3 loop spans 15 amino acids. Trimming left V 4 bases short and J 4 bases short, with 17 bases between. The CDR3 sequence: CASSWGGQLTYEQYF. For the CDR3, the DNA is TGTGCCAGCAGTTGGGGTGGGCAGTTGACATACGAGCAGTACTTC.

The chain joins TRBV7-9 to TRBJ2-3, with D unresolved. The CDR3 sequence is 15 residues long. The V end lost 5 bases, the J end lost 0 bases, and 12 bases lay between the germline ends. Germline V CDR1 and CDR2: SEHNR, FQNEAQ (reference sequence). CDR3 in DNA: TGTGCCAGCAGCCCCCTCGCGAGTAGCACAGATACGCAGTATTTT. It translates to CASSPLASSTDTQYF.

The rearrangement uses TRBV10-3 and TRBJ2-2; weak D call: TRBD2 (5 bases). The CDR3 extends over 14 amino acids. V lost 11 bases and J lost 0, with 13 bases in between. Germline CDR1 ENHRY, CDR2 SYGVKD. CDR3 sequence (DNA): TGTGCCTCATCGCCCGGGGCGAACACCGGGGAGCTGTTTTTT. Amino acids: CASSPGANTGELFF.

This chain joins TRBV24-1 and TRBJ2-5; D perhaps matches TRBD1 (5 bases). This CDR3 region has 13 residues. V was cut by 7 bases and J by 1 base, with 9 bases left in between. CDR1 and CDR2 (germline): KGHDR, SFDVKD. The DNA of the CDR3 is TGTGCCACCAGGGGGCGGACCCAAGAGACCCAGTACTTC. Its translation: CATRGRTQETQYF.

Only a few counts were recorded for this clonotype. The chain is built from TRBV20-1 and TRBJ2-1, with TRBD2 matching over 10 bases. Germline V CDR1 and CDR2: DFQATT, SNEGSKA (reference sequence). This CDR3 has 16 amino acids. Germline trimming cut 0 bases from V and 12 bases from J; bases unmatched to any gene: 14. CDR3 sequence: CSARDPLAGVPKGQFF. The CDR3 DNA follows: TGCAGTGCTAGAGATCCCCTAGCGGGGGTGCCTAAGGGGCAGTTCTTC.

This clonotype came up a few times. The V and J genes are TRBV11-3 and TRBJ2-3; 9 nucleotides agree with TRBD1. The CDR3 has 15 amino acids. Trimming cost V 5 bases and J 4 bases; bases outside gene matches: 7. CDR1 is SGHNT, CDR2 YENEEA, per germline. The DNA of the CDR3 is TGTGCCAGCAGCCCTACAGGGGGCGGCGCAGATACGCAGTATTTT. The encoded protein is CASSPTGGGADTQYF.

This CDR3 reads CASSYLGERGSLGEQYV. CDR3 coding DNA: TGTGCCAGCAGTTACTTGGGGGAGAGAGGGTCTTTGGGCGAGCAGTACGTC. The chain joins TRBV28 to TRBJ2-7, with D perhaps being TRBD1 or TRBD2 (5 bases each). The CDR3 has 17 amino acids. With 4 bases removed from V and 6 bases from J, the gap between germline ends came to 25 bases. CDR1 MDHEN and CDR2 SYDVKM come from the germline V gene.

V usage is TRBV28 and J usage is TRBJ2-1, with 9 bases that match TRBD1. Trimming cost V 10 bases and J 9 bases; bases outside gene matches: 7. Germline V lookup: CDR1 MDHEN, CDR2 SYDVKM. The CDR3 runs 12 residues. This chain's CDR3 is CATLGQGGEQFF. CDR3 DNA: TGTGCCACCTTGGGACAGGGCGGTGAGCAGTTCTTC.

This clonotype occurred a few times. The chain has TRBV3-1 and TRBJ2-1; 11 nucleotides match TRBD2. CDR3 size: 15 residues. J lost 5 bases, V lost 4 bases, and 4 bases had no gene match. CDR1 and CDR2 (germline): LGHDT, YNNKEL (reference sequence). CDR3 protein: CASSLAGGVNNEQFF. In DNA, the CDR3 is TGTGCCAGCAGCCTAGCGGGGGGGGTGAACAATGAGCAGTTCTTC.

This chain uses TRBV30 with TRBJ1-6; D is unresolved. The V gene lost 5 bases and the J gene lost 6 bases, with 11 bases spanning the gap. In germline, CDR1 is GTSNPN, CDR2 SVGIG (reference sequence). This CDR3 is 13 amino acids long. This CDR3 is CAWEGFGNSPLHF. The CDR3 DNA reads TGTGCCTGGGAGGGATTTGGTAATTCACCCCTCCACTTT.

This chain joins TRBV4-1 and TRBJ2-1, with 15 bases matching TRBD2. V shed 9 bases, J shed 2 bases, and the junction held 2 bases outside the gene matches. Germline CDR1 MGHRA, CDR2 YSYEKL. The CDR3 has 15 residues. The CDR3 spells CASGTSGGTYNEQFF. The CDR3 DNA reads as TGCGCCAGTGGGACTAGCGGGGGGACCTACAATGAGCAGTTCTTC.

CDR3 in amino acids: CASRPGNTGELFF. The CDR3 DNA is TGTGCCAGCAGACCCGGGAACACCGGGGAGCTGTTTTTT. The chain combines TRBV28 with TRBJ2-2; no reliable D call. The V and J ends lost 6 bases and 1 base respectively, with 6 bases between them. The CDR3 sequence is 13 residues long. Germline lookup yields CDR1 MDHEN and CDR2 SYDVKM.

The chain employs TRBV7-2 and TRBJ2-7, with TRBD2 matching over 11 bases. The CDR3 is made up of 15 amino acids. Germline lookup yields CDR1 SGHTA and CDR2 FQGNSA. The J segment lost 3 bases and the V segment lost 6 bases, leaving 7 bases of the junction unmatched. The CDR3 DNA reads as TGTGCCAGCAGTCCCGCTAGCGGGGGGAACTACGAGCAGTACTTC. Translated, it gives CASSPASGGNYEQYF. Using reference TRBV7-2 and TRBJ2-7 for the parts outside the CDR3, the full variable domain is GAGVSQSPSNKVTEKGKDVELRCDPISGHTALYWYRQSLGQGLEFLIYFQGNSAPDKSGLPSDRFSAERTGGSVSTLTIQRTQQEDSAVYLCASSPASGGNYEQYFGPGTRLTVT.

The V call is TRBV29-1, the J call TRBJ2-2, with D perhaps matching TRBD1 (6 bases). Per germline, CDR1 SQVTM and CDR2 ANQGSEA. This CDR3 is built from 14 residues. With 4 bases removed from V and 4 bases from J, the gap between germline ends came to 13 bases. The CDR3 protein is CSVGAQGSTGELFF. The CDR3 nucleotides read TGCAGCGTTGGTGCTCAGGGGAGCACCGGGGAGCTGTTTTTT.

The rearrangement joins TRBV27 to TRBJ2-3; possibly TRBD2 for D (5 bases). Germline values: CDR1 MNHEY, CDR2 SMNVEV (reference sequence). Deletions cut 3 bases from V and 2 bases from J, with 24 bases between. The CDR3 sequence is 19 residues long. CDR3 sequence (DNA): TGTGCCAGCAGTTTTTCGGGGAGAGGTCCGGAGGACCCCACAGATACGCAGTATTTT. Amino acids: CASSFSGRGPEDPTDTQYF.

This chain connects TRBV10-3 to TRBJ1-6; maybe TRBD1 (5 bases). CDR3 size: 13 residues. V was pared by 7 bases and J by 5 bases, with 9 bases between. Looked up from germline, CDR1 is ENHRY and CDR2 is SYGVKD. The CDR3 DNA reads as TGTGCCATCACAGGGACGGATAATTCACCCCTCCACTTT. It is translated as CAITGTDNSPLHF.

The chain combines TRBV6-2 or TRBV6-3 with TRBJ2-3, with a weak D call TRBD2 (6 bases). The germline V gene encodes CDR1 MNHEY and CDR2 SVGEGT. The CDR3 runs to 17 residues. Trimming removed 2 bases at V and 1 base at J, with 16 bases between. CDR3 in amino acids: CASSYESAIAGTDTQYF. CDR3 in DNA: TGTGCCAGCAGTTACGAGTCGGCGATAGCGGGCACAGATACGCAGTATTTT.

This chain uses TRBV5-8 with TRBJ2-7; tentatively, D is TRBD1 (6 bases). V was cut by 4 bases and J by 3 bases, with 20 bases left in between. Germline loops: CDR1 SGHTS, CDR2 YDEGEE. The length of the CDR3 is 16 residues. CDR3 sequence (DNA): TGTGCCAGCAGCCCACGGGGAAGACAGGACCGCTACGAGCAGTACGTC. Translated, it gives CASSPRGRQDRYEQYV.

In this sample, this clonotype turned up a few times. The V call is TRBV5-1, the J call TRBJ2-2; unclear D gene. Germline-derived CDR1 and CDR2 are SGHRS and YFSETQ. The CDR3 extends over 14 amino acids. Deletions cut 10 bases from V and 3 bases from J, with 16 bases between. CDR3 sequence reads: CASSAGPHTGELFF. The CDR3 DNA sequence: TGCGCCTCTTCAGCAGGACCGCACACCGGGGAGCTGTTTTTT.